This passage covers 21 T cell receptor beta chains from one sample sequenced in a study of blood T cell repertoires in COVID-19. Measured with immunoSEQ multiplex PCR; TCRdb has only the in-frame clones, and not every one. The sample holds 110,000 to 150,000 clones, 75% to 90% seen once. The sequencing sample was made of peripheral blood. The receptor source for this set is a man in his sixties with active or convalescent COVID-19.

The rearrangement joins TRBV29-1 to TRBJ2-1; D is undetermined. Trimming cost V 4 bases and J 0 bases, with 7 bases left between them. Per the germline V gene, CDR1 is SQVTM and CDR2 is ANQGSEA. The CDR3 contains 13 residues. The chain's CDR3 is CSVAGRSYNEQFF. CDR3 nucleotides: TGCAGCGTTGCGGGTCGCTCCTACAATGAGCAGTTCTTC.

This clone was observed a single time. This chain joins TRBV6-1 and TRBJ2-2, with D possibly TRBD1 on 5 matching bases. Looked up from germline, CDR1 is MNHNS and CDR2 is SASEGT. Trimming stripped 3 bases from V and 3 bases from J, with 11 bases between. The CDR3 loop spans 15 amino acids. The CDR3 coding sequence is TGTGCCAGCAGTGATAGGCTAGGGGACACCGGGGAGCTGTTTTTT. This encodes CASSDRLGDTGELFF.

This chain links TRBV24-1 with TRBJ1-2; perhaps TRBD1 as D (6 bases). In germline, CDR1 is KGHDR, CDR2 SFDVKD. V lost 3 bases to trimming and J lost 0 bases, with 13 bases between them. The CDR3 extends over 16 amino acids. The CDR3 reads CATSDPGTSANYGYTF. CDR3 bases: TGTGCCACCAGTGATCCGGGGACATCGGCTAACTATGGCTACACCTTC.

V is TRBV18 and J is TRBJ1-1; D not resolved. The germline gives CDR1 KGHSH, CDR2 LQKENI. Between the trimmed V and J ends, which lost 6 bases and 5 bases, there was a span of 16 bases. The CDR3 spans 14 residues. CDR3 region: CASSLHTAGTEAFF. DNA for the CDR3: TGTGCCAGCTCCCTGCATACAGCGGGAACTGAAGCTTTCTTT. The whole variable domain, remainder taken from reference TRBV18 and TRBJ1-1, is NAGVMQNPRHLVRRRGQEARLRCSPMKGHSHVYWYRQLPEEGLKFMVYLQKENIIDESGMPKERFSAEFPKEGPSILRIQQVVRGDSAAYFCASSLHTAGTEAFFGQGTRLTVV.

This clone has more than one count but fewer than ten. V and J are TRBV7-2 and TRBJ2-2; TRBD2 is a possible D gene (6 bases). The CDR3 runs to 14 residues. V was clipped by 5 bases and J by 4 bases, with 11 bases between them. Germline assignment: CDR1 SGHTA and CDR2 FQGNSA. The DNA for the CDR3 is TGTGCCAGCAGCCCGGGGGTCCGCACCGGGGAGCTGTTTTTT. Amino acids: CASSPGVRTGELFF.

This rearrangement joins TRBV29-1 to TRBJ2-2, with 9 bases that match TRBD1. From germline, CDR1 is SQVTM and CDR2 ANQGSEA. Trimming took 5 bases from V and 5 from J; bases not matched to a gene: 9. The CDR3 contains 15 residues. In nucleotides, the CDR3 is TGCAGCGTTCGAGCGGGACAGGGAGTGACCGGGGAGCTGTTTTTT. It translates to CSVRAGQGVTGELFF.

This clone was counted a few times. The chain combines TRBV7-9 with TRBJ2-7; 11 bases fit TRBD2. Germline assignment: CDR1 SEHNR and CDR2 FQNEAQ (reference sequence). This CDR3 comprises 14 residues. V shed 4 bases, J shed 5 bases, and the junction held 4 bases outside the gene matches. This CDR3 is CASSSTSGGHEQYF. The CDR3 nucleotides are TGTGCCAGCAGCTCCACTAGCGGGGGACACGAGCAGTACTTC. Using reference TRBV7-9 and TRBJ2-7 for the parts outside the CDR3, the full variable domain is DTGVSQNPRHKITKRGQNVTFRCDPISEHNRLYWYRQTLGQGPEFLTYFQNEAQLEKSRLLSDRFSAERPKGSFSTLEIQRTEQGDSAMYLCASSSTSGGHEQYFGPGTRLTVT.

This clone was detected only once. The V call is TRBV24-1, the J call TRBJ1-5, with 7 bases matching TRBD1. Losses at the gene ends were 5 bases for V and 5 bases for J; bases not matched to a gene: 8. This CDR3 has 15 amino acids. Germline V lookup: CDR1 KGHDR, CDR2 SFDVKD. CDR3 amino acids: CATSGTAGGHQPQHF. The CDR3 DNA is TGTGCCACCAGTGGAACGGCAGGGGGACATCAGCCCCAGCATTTT.

The CDR3 sequence is CATSFRTGDQPQHF. Written as DNA, the CDR3 is TGTGCCACTTCCTTCCGGACAGGGGATCAGCCCCAGCATTTT. The genes are TRBV6-6 and TRBJ1-5, with 9 bases identical to TRBD1. Losses at the gene ends were 10 bases for V and 5 bases for J; bases not matched to a gene: 9. The length of the CDR3 is 14 residues. From germline, CDR1 is MNHNY and CDR2 SVGAGI (reference sequence).

The chain recombines TRBV6-6 with TRBJ1-5; TRBD1 might be the D (6 bases). The V end lost 0 bases, the J end lost 3 bases, and 12 bases lay between the germline ends. In germline, CDR1 is MNHNY, CDR2 SVGAGI (reference sequence). The CDR3 runs to 16 residues. CDR3 residues: CASSYSGQRPNQPQHF. The CDR3 bases are TGTGCCAGCAGTTACTCAGGACAGAGACCCAATCAGCCCCAGCATTTT.

V usage is TRBV7-9 and J usage is TRBJ1-2; TRBD1 aligns across 7 bases. Trimming cost V 2 bases and J 4 bases; bases outside gene matches: 7. In germline, CDR1 is SEHNR, CDR2 FQNEAQ (reference sequence). The CDR3 has 15 amino acids. CDR3 sequence reads: CASSLIGQDPYGYTF. The CDR3 DNA is TGTGCCAGCAGCTTAATAGGACAGGACCCCTATGGCTACACCTTC.

This chain links TRBV18 with TRBJ1-1; 9 bases match TRBD1. The CDR3 contains 16 residues. J lost 3 bases, V lost 6 bases, and 11 bases had no gene match. In germline, CDR1 is KGHSH, CDR2 LQKENI. CDR3 sequence reads: CASSLEPTGGYTEAFF. The CDR3 nucleotides read TGTGCCAGCTCCCTAGAACCAACAGGGGGCTACACTGAAGCTTTCTTT.

The chain combines TRBV30 with TRBJ1-6; 11 bases map to TRBD1. The CDR3 totals 15 residues. The V segment lost 6 bases and the J segment 7 bases; nucleotides outside the gene matches: 8. The germline gives CDR1 GTSNPN, CDR2 SVGIG (reference sequence). The CDR3 DNA sequence: TGTGCCTGTTCGGGACAGGGGGTAATCAATTCACCCCTCCACTTT. Its translation is CACSGQGVINSPLHF.

CDR3 DNA: TGTGCCTGGACCTTTAAAGGGGGGGTCGGAGCTTTCTTT. It codes for CAWTFKGGVGAFF. The genes are TRBV30 and TRBJ1-1; D is perhaps TRBD1 (6 bases). This CDR3 has 13 residues. V gave up 4 bases and J gave up 10 bases, with 19 bases separating them. Germline loops: CDR1 GTSNPN, CDR2 SVGIG (reference sequence).

CDR3 in amino acids: CASSTGQGATEAFF. CDR3 bases: TGCGCCAGCAGCACTGGACAGGGCGCCACTGAAGCTTTCTTT. The chain has TRBV5-1 and TRBJ1-1, with TRBD1 matching 8 bases. This CDR3 spans 14 amino acids. The J segment lost 4 bases and the V segment lost 4 bases, leaving 6 bases of the junction unmatched. Germline loops: CDR1 SGHRS, CDR2 YFSETQ.

The J gene is TRBJ2-7, the V gene TRBV4-1; D perhaps matches TRBD2 (6 bases). Deletions cut 1 base from V and 2 bases from J, with 12 bases between. CDR1 is MGHRA, CDR2 YSYEKL, per germline. This CDR3 has 15 residues. Written as DNA, the CDR3 is TGCGCCAGCAGCCAAGGCGAAGGAGGGACCTACGAGCAGTACTTC. Encoded protein: CASSQGEGGTYEQYF.

CDR3 DNA sequence: TGCGCCAGCAGCGTCAGCGGGAGCGCAAACACCGGGGAGCTGTTTTTT. Translated: CASSVSGSANTGELFF. The gene calls are TRBV4-1 and TRBJ2-2; 8 nucleotides match TRBD2. Germline V gene data show CDR1 as MGHRA and CDR2 as YSYEKL. There are 16 residues in the CDR3. Germline trimming cut 5 bases from V and 2 bases from J; bases unmatched to any gene: 7.

V is TRBV7-2 and J is TRBJ2-7, with D unclear. The CDR3 has 11 residues. Looked up from germline, CDR1 is SGHTA and CDR2 is FQGNSA. V was cut by 5 bases and J by 4 bases, with 6 bases left in between. For the CDR3, the DNA is TGTGCCAGCAGCCAGGCATACGAGCAGTACTTC. As protein: CASSQAYEQYF.

The chain has TRBV7-2 and TRBJ2-5, with D uncertain. The CDR3 spans 13 residues. Germline CDR1 SGHTA, CDR2 FQGNSA. V was trimmed by 3 bases and J by 2 bases, leaving 7 bases between them. CDR3: CASSFSPQETQYF. The CDR3 region has the DNA TGTGCCAGCAGCTTTAGTCCTCAAGAGACCCAGTACTTC.

In its sample, this clone was seen once. The chain is built from TRBV29-1 and TRBJ2-5; 7 bases map to TRBD1. This CDR3 is 12 amino acids long. Germline V CDR1 and CDR2: SQVTM, ANQGSEA. Trimming removed 7 bases from V and 5 bases from J; junction bases left unmatched: 7. CDR3 in amino acids: CSAIRGLETQYF. CDR3 coding DNA: TGCAGCGCCATCAGGGGGTTGGAGACCCAGTACTTC.

The chain employs TRBV7-2 and TRBJ2-5; possible D gene TRBD2, 6 bases. This CDR3 region has 14 residues. Germline CDR1 and CDR2: SGHTA and FQGNSA. Trimming stripped 5 bases from V and 7 bases from J, with 17 bases between. The DNA for the CDR3 is TGTGCCAGCAGCGGCCAGCTCCCCGGGGGGACCCAGTACTTC. Its translation: CASSGQLPGGTQYF.